The T cell receptor beta chain under discussion was sequenced for a study of cytomegalovirus exposure and HLA in healthy donors. Study conclusions and caveats: About 87% or about 30% of the time was how often most TCR beta V segments were productive, according to an earlier analysis. For most TCR sequences rarity was the rule, although some public TCRs occurred in many donors.

The germline V and J ends were trimmed by 7 bases and 7 bases, with 20 bases remaining between them. The CDR3 is 15 residues long. Germline V gene sequence: CDR1 SNHLY, CDR2 FYNNEI. The PCR employed 60 Vbeta primers together with 13 Jbeta primers. Profiling relied on immunoSEQ multiplex PCR, and the TCRdb table lists in-frame clones only, not all of them. The data hold roughly 190,000 clones, with 81% observed a single time. Details on this clone: Antigen specificity is unknown.

The sample consisted of PBMCs. The origin of this receptor is a man in his fifties or sixties in good health and CMV-seronegative. The rearrangement uses TRBV2 and TRBJ1-5; D might be TRBD1 (5 bases). CDR3 sequence reads: CASTVEAGISQPQHF. CDR3 coding DNA: TGTGCCAGCACGGTGGAAGCAGGGATCTCACAGCCCCAGCATTTT.